This T cell receptor beta chain was profiled in a study of blood T cell repertoires in COVID-19. Study background: Sites in the United States, Italy and Spain provided acute and convalescent COVID-19 samples.

From germline, CDR1 is SGHDT and CDR2 YYEEEE. V lost 4 bases, J lost 4 bases, and 9 bases stayed unmatched. CDR3 length: 15 amino acids. Per the authors' pipeline: Amplification of reference gene primers was used by the study to estimate nucleated cell counts. Method: immunoSEQ multiplex PCR; TCRdb's copy keeps in-frame clones and lacks some. That table gives V, J and clone size, and the DNA gave D and trimming. The data hold about 190,000 clones, with 87% observed a single time. The specimen was peripheral blood. The chain recombines TRBV5-6 with TRBJ1-2, with 8 bases aligning to TRBD1. The origin of this receptor is a man aged 55 to 69 with active or convalescent COVID-19. CDR3 in DNA: TGTGCCAGCAGCCCAATGGACAGGGAAGGCTATGGCTACACCTTC. Translating it yields CASSPMDREGYGYTF.